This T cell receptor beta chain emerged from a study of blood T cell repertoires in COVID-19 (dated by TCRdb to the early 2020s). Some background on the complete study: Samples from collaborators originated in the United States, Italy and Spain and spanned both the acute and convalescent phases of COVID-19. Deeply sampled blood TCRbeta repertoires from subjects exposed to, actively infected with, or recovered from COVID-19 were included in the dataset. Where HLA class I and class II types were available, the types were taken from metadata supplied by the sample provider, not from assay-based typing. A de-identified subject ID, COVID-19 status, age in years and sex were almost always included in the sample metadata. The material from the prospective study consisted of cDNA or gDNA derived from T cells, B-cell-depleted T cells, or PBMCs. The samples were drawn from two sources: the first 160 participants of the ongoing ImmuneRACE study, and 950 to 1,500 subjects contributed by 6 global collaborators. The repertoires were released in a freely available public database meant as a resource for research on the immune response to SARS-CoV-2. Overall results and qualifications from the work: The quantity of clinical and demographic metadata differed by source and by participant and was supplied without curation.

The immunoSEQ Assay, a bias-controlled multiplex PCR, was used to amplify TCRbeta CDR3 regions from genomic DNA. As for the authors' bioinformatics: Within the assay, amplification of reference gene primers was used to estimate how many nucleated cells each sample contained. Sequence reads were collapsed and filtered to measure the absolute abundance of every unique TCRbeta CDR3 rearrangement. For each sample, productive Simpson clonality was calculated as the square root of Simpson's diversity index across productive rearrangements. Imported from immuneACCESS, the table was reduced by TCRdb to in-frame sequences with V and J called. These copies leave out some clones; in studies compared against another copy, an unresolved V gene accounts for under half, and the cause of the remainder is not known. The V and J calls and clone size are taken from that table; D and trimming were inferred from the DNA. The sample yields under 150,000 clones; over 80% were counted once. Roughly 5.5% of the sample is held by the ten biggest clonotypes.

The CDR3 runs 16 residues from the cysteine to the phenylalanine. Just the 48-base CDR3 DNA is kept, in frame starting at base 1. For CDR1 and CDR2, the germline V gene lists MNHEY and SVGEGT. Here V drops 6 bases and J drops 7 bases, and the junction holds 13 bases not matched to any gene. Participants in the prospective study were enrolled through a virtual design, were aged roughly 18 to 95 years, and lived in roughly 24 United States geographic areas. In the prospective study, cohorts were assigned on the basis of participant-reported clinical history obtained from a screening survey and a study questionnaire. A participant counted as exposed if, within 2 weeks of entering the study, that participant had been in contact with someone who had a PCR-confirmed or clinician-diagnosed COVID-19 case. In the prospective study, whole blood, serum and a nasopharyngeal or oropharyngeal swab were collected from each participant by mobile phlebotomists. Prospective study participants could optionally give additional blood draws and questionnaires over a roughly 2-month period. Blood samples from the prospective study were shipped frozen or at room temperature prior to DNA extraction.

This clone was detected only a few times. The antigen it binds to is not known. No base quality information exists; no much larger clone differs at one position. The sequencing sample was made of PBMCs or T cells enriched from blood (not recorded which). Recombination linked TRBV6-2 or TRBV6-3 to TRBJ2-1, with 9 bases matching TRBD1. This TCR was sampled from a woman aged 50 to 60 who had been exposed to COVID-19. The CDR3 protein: CASSYRSGTGFNEQFF. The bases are TGTGCCAGCAGCTATCGTTCCGGGACAGGGTTTAATGAGCAGTTCTTC.